The rows below give T cell receptor beta chains drawn from one sample of a study of cytomegalovirus exposure and HLA in healthy donors. Sequencing was performed with immunoSEQ multiplex PCR; in TCRdb, only in-frame clones are kept and a portion is missing. The sample shows fewer than 140,000 clones, around 80% of them seen only once. The sample consisted of PBMCs. Source of these receptors: a man in his forties or fifties in good health and CMV-seronegative. CDR3s include the opening cysteine and the closing phenylalanine or tryptophan. A D gene is named only where the DNA matches it firmly. Clone size is not always given. Where it is, it says once, few, many or a class for expanded clones.

v_gene	d_gene	abundance	j_gene	CDR3aa	CDR3nt
TRBV7-9	TRBD2	-	TRBJ2-3	CASSLVGRVGTDTQYF	TGTGCCAGCAGCTTAGTAGGGAGGGTTGGCACAGATACGCAGTATTTT
TRBV5-6	-	-	TRBJ1-2	CASSPQLGRFYGYTF	TGTGCCAGCAGCCCCCAATTGGGGAGATTCTATGGCTACACCTTC
TRBV27	TRBD1	-	TRBJ2-1	CASQTGGNEQFF	TGTGCCAGCCAAACAGGGGGCAATGAGCAGTTCTTC
TRBV2	-	-	TRBJ1-5	CASSDYSYQPQHF	TGTGCCAGCAGTGATTACAGCTATCAGCCCCAGCATTTT
TRBV7-9	TRBD1	-	TRBJ2-5	CASSSKLRTGGVQETQYF	TGTGCCAGCAGCTCCAAACTTAGGACAGGGGGTGTACAAGAGACCCAGTACTTC
TRBV15	-	-	TRBJ1-4	CATSRGRNEKLFF	TGTGCCACCAGCAGAGGGCGGAATGAAAAACTGTTTTTT
TRBV7-3	-	-	TRBJ1-3	CASSRENGNTIYF	TGTGCCAGCAGCAGGGAGAACGGAAACACCATATATTTT
TRBV6-6	-	-	TRBJ2-1	CASSGTRYNEQFF	TGTGCCAGCAGCGGGACTCGGTACAATGAGCAGTTCTTC
TRBV4-2	TRBD1	-	TRBJ1-4	CASSQSYRGPSEKLFF	TGTGCCAGCAGCCAGTCATACAGGGGGCCAAGTGAAAAACTGTTTTTT
TRBV5-4	TRBD1	-	TRBJ2-5	CASSFRQGPETQYF	TGTGCCAGCAGCTTCCGACAGGGCCCAGAGACCCAGTACTTC
TRBV7-9	-	-	TRBJ2-2	CSSSSRTGELFF	TGTTCCAGCAGTTCTCGCACCGGGGAGCTGTTTTTT
TRBV9	-	-	TRBJ2-5	CASSVGVVGLGETQYF	TGTGCCAGCAGCGTAGGGGTGGTGGGGCTGGGGGAGACCCAGTACTTC
TRBV5-1	TRBD1	few	TRBJ1-3	CASSRSQGASGNTIYF	TGCGCCAGCAGCAGATCACAGGGGGCCTCTGGAAACACCATATATTTT
TRBV29-1	-	-	TRBJ1-4	CSAEGPTNEKLFF	TGCAGCGCCGAGGGTCCAACTAATGAAAAACTGTTTTTT
TRBV2	-	-	TRBJ2-5	CASGGFGETQYF	TGTGCCAGCGGAGGGTTCGGGGAGACCCAGTACTTC
TRBV5-1	-	-	TRBJ2-5	CASSPLGVGETQYF	TGCGCCAGCAGCCCCCTCGGGGTCGGAGAGACCCAGTACTTC
TRBV5-6	TRBD1	-	TRBJ1-1	CASSSRDRGYTEAFF	TGTGCCAGCAGCTCTCGGGACAGGGGTTACACTGAAGCTTTCTTT
TRBV4-1	TRBD1	-	TRBJ2-1	CASSQDEDRGRNEQFF	TGCGCCAGCAGCCAAGATGAGGACAGGGGGCGGAATGAGCAGTTCTTC
TRBV19	-	-	TRBJ1-4	CASSTTGFNEKLFF	TGTGCCAGTAGCACGACAGGTTTTAATGAAAAACTGTTTTTT
TRBV5-1	TRBD2	-	TRBJ2-7	CASSLAGGAASYEQYF	TGCGCCAGCAGCTTGGCGGGAGGGGCCGCCTCCTACGAGCAGTACTTC
TRBV6-5	TRBD1	few	TRBJ2-7	CASTIEAGGYEQYF	TGTGCCAGCACCATCGAGGCAGGGGGCTACGAGCAGTACTTC
TRBV4-1	-	-	TRBJ1-2	CASSSGSELTGSRLGYTF	TGCGCCAGCAGCTCTGGGTCAGAATTAACAGGCAGCCGTCTTGGCTACACCTTC
TRBV6-4	TRBD1	-	TRBJ1-5	CASRVVRGQWNSNQPQHF	TGTGCCAGCAGGGTGGTCAGGGGGCAATGGAATAGCAATCAGCCCCAGCATTTT
TRBV6-1	-	few	TRBJ2-5	CASSGPRGGGPSETQYF	TGTGCCAGCAGTGGACCCCGGGGTGGGGGCCCGAGCGAGACCCAGTACTTC
TRBV10-2	-	-	TRBJ2-7	CASSEGYRVGEQYF	TGCGCCAGCAGTGAGGGGTACAGGGTCGGCGAGCAGTACTTC
TRBV7-6	TRBD1	-	TRBJ2-3	CASSFSQGGNTQYF	TGTGCCAGCAGCTTCTCACAGGGGGGTAATACGCAGTATTTT
TRBV5-1	-	-	TRBJ1-2	CASSEDRPSPNYGYTF	TGCGCCAGCAGCGAAGACAGGCCTAGTCCCAACTATGGCTACACCTTC